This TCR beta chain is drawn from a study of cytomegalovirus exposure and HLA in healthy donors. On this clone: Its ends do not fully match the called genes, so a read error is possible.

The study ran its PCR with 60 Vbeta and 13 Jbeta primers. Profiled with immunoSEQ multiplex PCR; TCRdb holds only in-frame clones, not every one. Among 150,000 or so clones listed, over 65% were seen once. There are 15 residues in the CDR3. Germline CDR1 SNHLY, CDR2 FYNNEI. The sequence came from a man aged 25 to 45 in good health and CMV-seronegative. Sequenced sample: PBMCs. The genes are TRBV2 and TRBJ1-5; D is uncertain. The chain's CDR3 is CASSDSWGAGQPQNF. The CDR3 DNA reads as TGTGCCAGCAGCGACTCCTGGGGTGCGGGTCAGCCCCAGAATTTT.